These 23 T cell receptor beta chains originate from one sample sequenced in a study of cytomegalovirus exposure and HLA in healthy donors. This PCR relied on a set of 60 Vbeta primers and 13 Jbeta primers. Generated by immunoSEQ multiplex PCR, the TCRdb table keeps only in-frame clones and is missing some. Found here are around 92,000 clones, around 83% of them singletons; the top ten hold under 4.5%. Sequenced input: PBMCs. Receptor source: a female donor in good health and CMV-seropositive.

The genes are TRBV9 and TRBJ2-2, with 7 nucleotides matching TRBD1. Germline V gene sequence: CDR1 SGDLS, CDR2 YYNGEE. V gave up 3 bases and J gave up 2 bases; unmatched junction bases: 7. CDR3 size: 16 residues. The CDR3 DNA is TGTGCCAGCAGCGCCTGGGACAGCGCTAACACCGGGGAGCTGTTTTTT. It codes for CASSAWDSANTGELFF.

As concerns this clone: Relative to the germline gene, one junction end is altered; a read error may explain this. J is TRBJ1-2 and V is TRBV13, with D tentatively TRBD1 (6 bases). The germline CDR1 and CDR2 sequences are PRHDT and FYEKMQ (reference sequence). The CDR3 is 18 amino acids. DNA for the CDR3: TGTGCCAGCAGCTTAGGGGGGGCAGGATCGAGGGGAAACTATGGCTACCCCTTC. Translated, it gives CASSLGGAGSRGNYGYPF.

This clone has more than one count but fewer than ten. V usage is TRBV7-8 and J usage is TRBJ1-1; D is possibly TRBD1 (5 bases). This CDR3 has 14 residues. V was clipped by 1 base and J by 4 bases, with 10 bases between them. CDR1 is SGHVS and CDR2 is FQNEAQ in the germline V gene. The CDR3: CASSLDPGSTEAFF. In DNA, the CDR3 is TGTGCCAGCAGCTTAGATCCAGGGTCCACTGAAGCTTTCTTT.

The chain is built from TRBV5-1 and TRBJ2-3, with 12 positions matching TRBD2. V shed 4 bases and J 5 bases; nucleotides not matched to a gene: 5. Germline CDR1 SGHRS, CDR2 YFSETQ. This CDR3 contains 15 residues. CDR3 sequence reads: CASSLGLAGIDTQYF. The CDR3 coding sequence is TGCGCCAGCAGCCTCGGACTAGCGGGGATAGATACGCAGTATTTT.

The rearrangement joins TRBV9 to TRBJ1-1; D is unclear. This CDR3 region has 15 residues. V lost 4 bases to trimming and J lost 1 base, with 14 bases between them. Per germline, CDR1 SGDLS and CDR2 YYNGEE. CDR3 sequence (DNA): TGTGCCAGCAGCTCGTTTACTTCCGGGAACACTGAAGCTTTCTTT. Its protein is CASSSFTSGNTEAFF.

CDR3 coding DNA: TGTGCCAGCAGTTTTAAGGGACAGGGGGCCTCCTACGAGCAGTACTTC. Encoded protein: CASSFKGQGASYEQYF. The chain employs TRBV27 and TRBJ2-7; 12 bases align to TRBD1. V shed 3 bases and J 0 bases; nucleotides not matched to a gene: 3. CDR1 and CDR2 (germline): MNHEY, SMNVEV (reference sequence). The CDR3 sequence is 16 residues long.

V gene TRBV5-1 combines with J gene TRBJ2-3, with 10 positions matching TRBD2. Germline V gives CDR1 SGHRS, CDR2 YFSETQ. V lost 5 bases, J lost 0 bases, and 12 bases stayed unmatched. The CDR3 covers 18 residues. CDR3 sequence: CASSPGTSVSGSTDTQYF. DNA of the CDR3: TGCGCCAGCAGTCCAGGGACTAGCGTTAGCGGGAGCACAGATACGCAGTATTTT. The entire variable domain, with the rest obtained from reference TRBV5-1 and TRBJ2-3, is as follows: KAGVTQTPRYLIKTRGQQVTLSCSPISGHRSVSWYQQTPGQGLQFLFEYFSETQRNKGNFPGRFSGRQFSNSRSEMNVSTLELGDSALYLCASSPGTSVSGSTDTQYFGPGTRLTVL.

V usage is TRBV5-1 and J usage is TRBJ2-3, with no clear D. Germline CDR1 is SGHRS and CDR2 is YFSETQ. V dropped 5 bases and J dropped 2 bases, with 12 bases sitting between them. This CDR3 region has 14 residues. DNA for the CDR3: TGCGCCAGCAGGTTCACAGTTAACACAGATACGCAGTATTTT. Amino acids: CASRFTVNTDTQYF.

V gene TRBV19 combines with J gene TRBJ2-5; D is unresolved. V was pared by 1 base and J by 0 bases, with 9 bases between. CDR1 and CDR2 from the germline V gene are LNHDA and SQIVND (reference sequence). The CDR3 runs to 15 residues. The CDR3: CASSIGRQDQETQYF. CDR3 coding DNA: TGTGCCAGTAGTATAGGTAGGCAGGACCAAGAGACCCAGTACTTC.

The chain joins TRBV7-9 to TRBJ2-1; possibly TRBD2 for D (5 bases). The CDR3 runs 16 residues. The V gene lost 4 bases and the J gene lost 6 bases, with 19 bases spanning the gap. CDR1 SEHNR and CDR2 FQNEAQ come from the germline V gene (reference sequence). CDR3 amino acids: CASSSPGGLKGNEQFF. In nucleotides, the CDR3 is TGTGCCAGCAGCTCCCCCGGAGGACTGAAGGGCAATGAGCAGTTCTTC. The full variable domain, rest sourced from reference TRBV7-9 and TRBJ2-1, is DTGVSQNPRHKITKRGQNVTFRCDPISEHNRLYWYRQTLGQGPEFLTYFQNEAQLEKSRLLSDRFSAERPKGSFSTLEIQRTEQGDSAMYLCASSSPGGLKGNEQFFGPGTRLTVL.

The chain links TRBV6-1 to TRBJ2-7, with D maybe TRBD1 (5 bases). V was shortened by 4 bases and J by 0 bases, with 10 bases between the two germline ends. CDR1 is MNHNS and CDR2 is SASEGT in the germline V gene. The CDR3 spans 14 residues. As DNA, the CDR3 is TGTGCCAGCAGTGTCGGACACAGCTCCTACGAGCAGTACTTC. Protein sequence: CASSVGHSSYEQYF.

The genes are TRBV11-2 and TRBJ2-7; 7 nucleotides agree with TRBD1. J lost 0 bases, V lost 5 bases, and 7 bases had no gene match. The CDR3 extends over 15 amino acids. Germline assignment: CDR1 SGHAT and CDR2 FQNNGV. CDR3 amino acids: CASSPVRGSSYEQYF. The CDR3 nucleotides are TGTGCCAGCAGCCCAGTCAGGGGGAGCTCCTACGAGCAGTACTTC.

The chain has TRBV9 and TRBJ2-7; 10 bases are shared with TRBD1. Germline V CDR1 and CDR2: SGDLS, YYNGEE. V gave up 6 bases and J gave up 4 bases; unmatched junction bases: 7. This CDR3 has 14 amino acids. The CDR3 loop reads CASTPRDRGYEQYF. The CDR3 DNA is TGTGCCAGCACCCCCCGGGACAGGGGATACGAGCAGTACTTC.

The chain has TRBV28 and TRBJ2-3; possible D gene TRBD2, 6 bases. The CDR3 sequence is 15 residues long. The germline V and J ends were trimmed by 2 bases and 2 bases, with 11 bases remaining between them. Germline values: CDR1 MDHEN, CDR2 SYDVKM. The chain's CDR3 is CASSLPGVPTDTQYF. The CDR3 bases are TGTGCCAGCAGTTTACCGGGGGTGCCCACAGATACGCAGTATTTT. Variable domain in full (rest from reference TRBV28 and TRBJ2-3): DVKVTQSSRYLVKRTGEKVFLECVQDMDHENMFWYRQDPGLGLRLIYFSYDVKMKEKGDIPEGYSVSREKKERFSLILESASTNQTSMYLCASSLPGVPTDTQYFGPGTRLTVL.

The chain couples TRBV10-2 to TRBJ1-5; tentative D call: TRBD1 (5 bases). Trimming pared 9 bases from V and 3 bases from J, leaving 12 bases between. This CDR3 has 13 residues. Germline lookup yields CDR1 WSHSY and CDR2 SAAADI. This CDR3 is CASRRQLNQPQHF. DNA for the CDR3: TGCGCCAGTAGACGACAGCTCAATCAGCCCCAGCATTTT.

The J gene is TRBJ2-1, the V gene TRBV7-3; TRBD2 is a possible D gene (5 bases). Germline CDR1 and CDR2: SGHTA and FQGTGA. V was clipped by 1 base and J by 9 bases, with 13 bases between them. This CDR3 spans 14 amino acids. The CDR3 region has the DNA TGTGCCAGCAGCTTAATTCACGGGAAAGGTGAGCAGTTCTTC. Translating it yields CASSLIHGKGEQFF.

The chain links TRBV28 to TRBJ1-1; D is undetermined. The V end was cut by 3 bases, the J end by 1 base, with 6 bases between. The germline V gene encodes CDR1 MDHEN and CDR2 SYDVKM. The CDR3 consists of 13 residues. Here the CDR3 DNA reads TGTGCCAGCAGTTTGAGCGGGAACACTGAAGCTTTCTTT. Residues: CASSLSGNTEAFF.

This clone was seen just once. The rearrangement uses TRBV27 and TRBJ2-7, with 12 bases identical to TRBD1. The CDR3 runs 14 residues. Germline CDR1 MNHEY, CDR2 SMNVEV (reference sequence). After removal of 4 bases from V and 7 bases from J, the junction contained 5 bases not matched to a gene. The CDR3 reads CASSSGQGAGEQYF. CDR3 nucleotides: TGTGCCAGCAGTTCGGGACAGGGGGCGGGGGAGCAGTACTTC.

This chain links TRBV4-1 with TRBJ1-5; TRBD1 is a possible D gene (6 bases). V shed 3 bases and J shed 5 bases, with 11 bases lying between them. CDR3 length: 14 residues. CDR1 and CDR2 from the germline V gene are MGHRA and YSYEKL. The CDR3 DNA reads TGCGCCAGCAGCCAGGCCCCAGGGGATCAGCCCCAGCATTTT. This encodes CASSQAPGDQPQHF.

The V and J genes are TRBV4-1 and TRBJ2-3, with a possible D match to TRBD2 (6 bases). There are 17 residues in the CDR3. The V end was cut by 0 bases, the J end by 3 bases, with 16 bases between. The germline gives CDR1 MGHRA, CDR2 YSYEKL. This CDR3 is CASSQDLLGGITDTQYF. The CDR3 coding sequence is TGCGCCAGCAGCCAAGACTTACTAGGCGGGATTACAGATACGCAGTATTTT.

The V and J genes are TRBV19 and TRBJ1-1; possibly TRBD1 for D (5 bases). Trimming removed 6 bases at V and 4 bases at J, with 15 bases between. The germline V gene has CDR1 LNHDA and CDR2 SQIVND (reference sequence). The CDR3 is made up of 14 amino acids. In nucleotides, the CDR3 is TGTGCCAGTAGCCAAATCGGGGGGAGCACTGAAGCTTTCTTT. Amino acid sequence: CASSQIGGSTEAFF.

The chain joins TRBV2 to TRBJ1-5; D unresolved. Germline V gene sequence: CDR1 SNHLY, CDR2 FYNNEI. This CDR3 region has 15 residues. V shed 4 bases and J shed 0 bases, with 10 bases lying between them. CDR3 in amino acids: CASSGTGNSNQPQHF. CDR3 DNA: TGTGCCAGCAGTGGGACGGGGAATAGCAATCAGCCCCAGCATTTT.

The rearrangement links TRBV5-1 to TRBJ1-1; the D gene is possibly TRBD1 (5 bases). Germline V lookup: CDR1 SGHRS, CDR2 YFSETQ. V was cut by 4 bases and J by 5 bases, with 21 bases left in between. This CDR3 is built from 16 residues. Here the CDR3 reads CASSPNGGDRNTEAFF. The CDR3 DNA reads TGCGCCAGCAGCCCAAACGGGGGAGACAGAAATACTGAAGCTTTCTTT.